A single sample is the source of the 3 T cell receptor beta chains below, sequenced in a study of cytomegalovirus exposure and HLA in healthy donors. The PCR made use of 60 Vbeta and 13 Jbeta primers. Assay: immunoSEQ multiplex PCR; the TCRdb copy retains only in-frame clones and omits some. The sample has 150,000 or so clones; over 70% are singletons. Material: PBMCs. Receptor source: a woman aged 45-60 years in good health and CMV-seropositive.

This clone was found once. V usage is TRBV9 and J usage is TRBJ2-5; 7 positions agree with TRBD1. The DNA end favors TRBJ2-7, so the J call may be wrong. Germline CDR1 reads SGDLS; CDR2 reads YYNGEE. This CDR3 has 14 residues. For the CDR3, the DNA is TGTGCCAGCAGCGTAGGCGGACAGGCTTCCGAGCAGTACTTC. Translation gives CASSVGGQASEQYF.

The gene calls are TRBV6-9 and TRBJ1-6, with TRBD1 identical over 7 bases. J was trimmed by 4 bases and V by 2 bases; bases with no gene match: 5. CDR1 is MNHGY and CDR2 is SVAAGI in the germline V gene. The CDR3 loop spans 16 amino acids. CDR3: CASSYKGRGYNSPLHF. CDR3 DNA sequence: TGTGCCAGCAGTTATAAGGGCAGGGGGTATAATTCACCCCTCCACTTT.

The chain uses TRBV7-2 and TRBJ1-1, with TRBD1 matching 10 bases. CDR1 SGHTA and CDR2 FQGNSA come from the germline V gene. The CDR3 length is 18 residues. The V gene end was trimmed by 3 bases and the J gene end by 1 base; junction bases not matched to a gene: 11. The CDR3 reads CASSFLFGDRGANTEAFF. The CDR3 DNA sequence: TGTGCCAGCAGCTTTCTATTCGGGGACAGGGGCGCGAACACTGAAGCTTTCTTT.